The 23 T cell receptor beta chains below come from one sample, sequenced in a study of blood T cell repertoires in COVID-19. TCRdb's copy holds only in-frame clones and misses some; the assay was immunoSEQ multiplex PCR. This table holds 250,000 to 300,000 clones, over 75% found once. Sequencing was done on a sample of peripheral blood. The receptor source for this set is a man aged 45-60 years with active or convalescent COVID-19.

This clone appeared a few times. CDR3 in DNA: TGTGCCAGCAGCCCACACCGGGACAGGCCTAATTCACCCCTCCACTTT. Its translation: CASSPHRDRPNSPLHF. The V call is TRBV7-2, the J call TRBJ1-6; 8 bases map to TRBD1. V lost 5 bases and J lost 6; bases outside the gene matches: 9. In germline, CDR1 is SGHTA, CDR2 FQGNSA. CDR3 length: 16 amino acids. The full variable domain, in which reference TRBV7-2 and TRBJ1-6 provide the parts outside the CDR3, is GAGVSQSPSNKVTEKGKDVELRCDPISGHTALYWYRQSLGQGLEFLIYFQGNSAPDKSGLPSDRFSAERTGGSVSTLTIQRTQQEDSAVYLCASSPHRDRPNSPLHFGNGTRLTVT.

About this clone: Compared with germline, one end of the junction differs, possibly owing to a read error. The CDR3 sequence: CASSLAGEEQDF. The CDR3 DNA sequence: TGTGCCAGCAGCTTAGCGGGAGAGGAGCAGGATTTT. The chain combines TRBV6-2 or TRBV6-3 with TRBJ2-3; 9 nucleotides align to TRBD2. Germline CDR1 MNHEY, CDR2 SVGEGT. This CDR3 contains 12 residues.

The chain is built from TRBV7-9 and TRBJ2-7; perhaps TRBD1 as D (6 bases). This CDR3 region has 14 residues. Germline lookup yields CDR1 SEHNR and CDR2 FQNEAQ (reference sequence). V was trimmed by 5 bases and J by 3 bases, leaving 14 bases between them. The DNA of the CDR3 is TGTGCCAGCAGCGACCCGGGACAAGACTACGAGCAGTACTTC. Translating it yields CASSDPGQDYEQYF.

The chain joins TRBV9 to TRBJ2-3; 8 bases agree with TRBD1. Germline loops: CDR1 SGDLS, CDR2 YYNGEE. This CDR3 contains 14 residues. With 3 bases clipped from V and 3 bases from J, the junction kept 3 bases outside the gene matches. The CDR3 DNA reads as TGTGCCAGCAGCGACAGGGGGATAACAGATACGCAGTATTTT. Translating it yields CASSDRGITDTQYF.

The chain recombines TRBV13 with TRBJ1-2; weak D call: TRBD1 (6 bases). CDR3 length: 15 amino acids. Germline V CDR1 and CDR2: PRHDT, FYEKMQ (reference sequence). Trimming took 0 bases from V and 0 from J, leaving 8 bases between them. The CDR3 loop reads CASSLGGDTNYGYTF. CDR3 sequence (DNA): TGTGCCAGCAGCTTAGGAGGGGACACTAACTATGGCTACACCTTC.

In its sample, this clone was seen once. The chain has TRBV9 and TRBJ2-7; 12 bases align to TRBD2. V lost 0 bases and J lost 7; bases outside the gene matches: 8. In germline, CDR1 is SGDLS, CDR2 YYNGEE. The CDR3 runs 16 residues. CDR3 region: CASSVGRLAGVTEQYF. The CDR3 DNA reads TGTGCCAGCAGCGTAGGTAGACTAGCGGGAGTAACTGAGCAGTACTTC.

The genes are TRBV7-6 and TRBJ2-7; 11 positions match TRBD1. Trimming cost V 3 bases and J 2 bases; bases outside gene matches: 3. The CDR3 extends over 15 amino acids. Germline V gives CDR1 SGHVS, CDR2 FNYEAQ. The DNA for the CDR3 is TGTGCCAGCAGCTTGGGACAGGGGGTCACCTACGAGCAGTACTTC. Translation: CASSLGQGVTYEQYF.

The gene calls are TRBV5-4 and TRBJ2-1; 13 positions match TRBD2. V lost 4 bases, J lost 0 bases, and 13 bases stayed unmatched. This CDR3 contains 20 residues. Per germline, CDR1 SGHNT and CDR2 YYREEE (reference sequence). CDR3: CASSPPTSGRRTRSYNEQFF. The CDR3 nucleotides are TGTGCCAGCAGCCCTCCGACTAGCGGGAGGAGGACTCGCTCCTACAATGAGCAGTTCTTC. The full variable domain, completed using reference TRBV5-4 and TRBJ2-1, is ETGVTQSPTHLIKTRGQQVTLRCSSQSGHNTVSWYQQALGQGPQFIFQYYREEENGRGNFPPRFSGLQFPNYSSELNVNALELDDSALYLCASSPPTSGRRTRSYNEQFFGPGTRLTVL.

J is TRBJ2-4 and V is TRBV11-1; D might be TRBD2 (6 bases). Germline CDR1 is SGHAT and CDR2 is FQDESV (reference sequence). Trimming pared 4 bases from V and 6 bases from J, leaving 16 bases between. This CDR3 is built from 15 residues. CDR3 bases: TGTGCCAGCAGCTCCTATGGACGGGGGAGAAACATTCAGTACTTC. It yields the protein CASSSYGRGRNIQYF.

V usage is TRBV10-3 and J usage is TRBJ2-6, with 12 bases lining up with TRBD1. This CDR3 comprises 16 residues. Germline CDR1 is ENHRY and CDR2 is SYGVKD. V trimming: 6 bases; J trimming: 3 bases; junction bases outside the gene matches: 3. The CDR3 sequence is CAIRGQGAYGANVLTF. The CDR3 DNA reads as TGTGCCATCAGGGGACAGGGGGCTTATGGGGCCAACGTCCTGACTTTC.

The chain uses TRBV4-1 and TRBJ2-1, with D unresolved. The CDR3 runs 17 residues. CDR1 MGHRA and CDR2 YSYEKL come from the germline V gene. Between the trimmed V and J ends, which lost 2 bases and 0 bases, there was a span of 14 bases. Here the CDR3 DNA reads TGCGCCAGCAGCCAATGGGCCGGAATGAGCTCCTACAATGAGCAGTTCTTC. Its translation is CASSQWAGMSSYNEQFF.

In the case of this clone: Other DNA variants within this sample encode the same CDR3. The chain joins TRBV5-1 to TRBJ1-2; no clear D gene. The CDR3 is 13 residues long. CDR1 is SGHRS, CDR2 YFSETQ, per germline. V lost 0 bases, J lost 2 bases, and 5 bases lay in between. CDR3 nucleotide sequence: TGCGCCAGCAGCTTGGGGCAGAACTATGGCTACACCTTC. It encodes CASSLGQNYGYTF.

The rearrangement links TRBV15 to TRBJ2-7; 8 bases fit TRBD2. Germline CDR1 LNHNV, CDR2 YYDKDF (reference sequence). The trim removed 5 bases at V and 5 bases at J, leaving 8 bases unmatched. This CDR3 has 14 residues. As DNA, the CDR3 is TGTGCCACCAGCGACGAGCGCGGGGGGAACGAGCAGTACTTC. This codes for CATSDERGGNEQYF.

The rearrangement uses TRBV19 and TRBJ1-5; 8 bases line up with TRBD1. The V gene end was trimmed by 4 bases and the J gene end by 7 bases; junction bases not matched to a gene: 9. This CDR3 contains 15 residues. From germline, CDR1 is LNHDA and CDR2 SQIVND (reference sequence). The DNA for the CDR3 is TGTGCCAGTAGTAAAGCTCGACAGGGGAACCAGCCCCAGCATTTT. Translating gives CASSKARQGNQPQHF.

A single count supports this clone. The chain has TRBV28 and TRBJ1-5; D remains unclear. The V and J ends lost 3 bases and 0 bases respectively, with 12 bases between them. CDR3 length equals 16 residues. Germline-derived CDR1 and CDR2 are MDHEN and SYDVKM. The CDR3 region is CASSLTGDYSNQPQHF. CDR3 nucleotide sequence: TGTGCCAGCAGTTTGACCGGGGATTATAGCAATCAGCCCCAGCATTTT.

The chain links TRBV19 to TRBJ2-7, with D tentatively TRBD2 (6 bases). The germline gives CDR1 LNHDA, CDR2 SQIVND (reference sequence). The CDR3 length is 15 residues. V lost 1 base and J lost 2, with 12 bases in between. The CDR3 bases are TGTGCCAGTAGTATAGGGGGGGTATTACCCTACGAGCAGTACTTC. Protein sequence: CASSIGGVLPYEQYF.

This clone was counted once. The gene calls are TRBV5-1 and TRBJ2-1; the D gene is possibly TRBD1 (7 bases). CDR1 is SGHRS, CDR2 YFSETQ, per germline. The V end lost 2 bases, the J end lost 3 bases, and 12 bases lay between the germline ends. This CDR3 comprises 15 residues. CDR3 sequence (DNA): TGCGCCAGCAGCTTAACAGGGGAGGTCTACAATGAGCAGTTCTTC. The encoded protein is CASSLTGEVYNEQFF.

The genes are TRBV5-1 and TRBJ2-7; D is unresolved. CDR1 is SGHRS, CDR2 YFSETQ, per germline. V was clipped by 7 bases and J by 2 bases, with 13 bases between them. The CDR3 has 13 amino acids. This chain's CDR3 is CASHDGVAYEQYF. The CDR3 nucleotides are TGCGCCAGCCATGATGGAGTTGCCTACGAGCAGTACTTC.

The V and J genes are TRBV5-1 and TRBJ1-2, with D maybe TRBD1 (5 bases). CDR3 size: 13 residues. Germline V gene sequence: CDR1 SGHRS, CDR2 YFSETQ. The V gene lost 0 bases and the J gene lost 2 bases, with 5 bases spanning the gap. CDR3 protein: CASSLEGNYGYTF. CDR3 in DNA: TGCGCCAGCAGCTTGGAGGGGAACTATGGCTACACCTTC.

The genes are TRBV3-1 (or the pseudogene TRBV3-2) and TRBJ2-2, with D maybe TRBD2 (6 bases). Per germline, CDR1 LGHDT and CDR2 YNNKEL (reference sequence). Deletions cut 8 bases from V and 4 bases from J, with 17 bases between. This CDR3 has 15 residues. CDR3 sequence (DNA): TGTGCCAGCTCCCTAGCAAGCGGGCCCACCGGGGAGCTGTTTTTT. Amino acids: CASSLASGPTGELFF.

V gene TRBV12-3 or TRBV12-4 combines with J gene TRBJ2-5; D gene unclear. Trimming cost V 2 bases and J 1 base, with 5 bases left between them. The CDR3 runs to 13 residues. The CDR3 protein is CASSLRSQETQYF. DNA of the CDR3: TGTGCCAGCAGTTTAAGGAGCCAAGAGACCCAGTACTTC.

The chain combines TRBV2 with TRBJ2-7; the D gene is possibly TRBD2 (6 bases). V was shortened by 5 bases and J by 6 bases, with 14 bases between the two germline ends. Per germline, CDR1 SNHLY and CDR2 FYNNEI. The CDR3 totals 13 residues. CDR3 sequence reads: CASSPEGRSEQYF. CDR3 DNA: TGTGCCAGCAGTCCGGAGGGGCGGAGCGAGCAGTACTTC.

This rearrangement joins TRBV19 to TRBJ1-2, with D uncertain. The length of the CDR3 is 17 residues. Trimming took 0 bases from V and 5 from J, leaving 19 bases between them. Germline V gives CDR1 LNHDA, CDR2 SQIVND (reference sequence). The CDR3 loop is CASSIDNGPPSGYGYTF. The CDR3 DNA reads TGTGCCAGTAGTATAGATAATGGGCCCCCTTCTGGGTATGGCTACACCTTC.